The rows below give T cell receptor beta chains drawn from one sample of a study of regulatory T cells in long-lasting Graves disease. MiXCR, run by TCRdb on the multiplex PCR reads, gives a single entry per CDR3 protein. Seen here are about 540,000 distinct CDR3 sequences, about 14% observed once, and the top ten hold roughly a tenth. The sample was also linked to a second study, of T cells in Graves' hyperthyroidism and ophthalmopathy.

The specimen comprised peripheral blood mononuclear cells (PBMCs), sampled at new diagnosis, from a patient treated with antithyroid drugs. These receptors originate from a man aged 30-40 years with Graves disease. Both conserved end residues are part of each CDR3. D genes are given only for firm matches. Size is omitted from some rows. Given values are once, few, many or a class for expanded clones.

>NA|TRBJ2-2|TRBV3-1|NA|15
CASSHAGTNTGELFF
TGTGCCAGCAGCCATGCCGGGACTAACACCGGGGAGCTGTTTTTT
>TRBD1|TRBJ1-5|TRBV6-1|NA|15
CASRPHDRGNQPQHF
TGTGCCAGCAGACCACACGACAGGGGCAATCAGCCCCAGCATTTT
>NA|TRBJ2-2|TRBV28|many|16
CASREGSAPNTGELFF
TGTGCCAGCAGGGAGGGGTCGGCTCCGAACACCGGGGAGCTGTTTTTT
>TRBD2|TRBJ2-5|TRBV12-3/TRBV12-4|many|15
CASSLGRGTQETQYF
TGTGCCAGCAGTTTAGGGCGGGGGACCCAGGAGACCCAGTACTTC
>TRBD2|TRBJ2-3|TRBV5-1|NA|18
CASSSGLAGGTSTDMQYF
TGCGCCAGCAGCTCGGGACTAGCGGGAGGGACTAGCACAGATATGCAGTATTTT
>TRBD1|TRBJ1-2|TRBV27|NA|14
CASSDGQGAVGYTF
TGTGCCAGCAGTGACGGCCAGGGGGCGGTGGGTTACACCTTC
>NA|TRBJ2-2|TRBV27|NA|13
CASSFLVPGELFF
TGTGCCAGCAGTTTTTTGGTACCCGGGGAGCTGTTTTTT
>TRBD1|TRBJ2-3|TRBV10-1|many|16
CASSDGVGQGTDTQYF
TGCGCCAGCAGTGATGGGGTAGGACAGGGCACAGATACGCAGTATTTT
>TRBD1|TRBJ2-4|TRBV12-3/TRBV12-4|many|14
CASSTLTGSDIQYF
TGTGCCAGCAGCACCTTGACAGGGTCGGACATTCAGTACTTC
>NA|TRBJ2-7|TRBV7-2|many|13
CASSLGRRDEQYF
TGTGCCAGCAGCTTAGGACGAAGGGACGAGCAGTACTTC
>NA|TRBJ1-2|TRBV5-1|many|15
CASSFRERVTGNYTF
TGCGCCAGCAGCTTCAGAGAGAGGGTTACAGGGAACTACACCTTC
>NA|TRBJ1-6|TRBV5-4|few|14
CASSRQRQNSPLHF
TGTGCCAGCAGCCGTCAGCGACAGAATTCACCCCTCCACTTT
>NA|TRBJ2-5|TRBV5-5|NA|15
CASSLAVWGRETQYF
TGTGCCAGCAGCTTGGCCGTGTGGGGCAGGGAGACCCAGTACTTC
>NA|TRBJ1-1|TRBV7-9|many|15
CASSLAYDPYTEAFF
TGTGCCAGCAGCTTAGCGTACGATCCTTACACTGAAGCTTTCTTT
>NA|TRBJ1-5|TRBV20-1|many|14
CSARDASANQPQHF
TGCAGTGCTAGAGATGCCAGCGCCAATCAGCCCCAGCATTTT
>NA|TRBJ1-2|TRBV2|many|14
CASSPGAPNYGYTF
TGTGCCAGCAGTCCCGGGGCGCCTAACTATGGCTACACCTTC
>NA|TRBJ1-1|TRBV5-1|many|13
CASGKERNTEAFF
TGCGCCAGCGGTAAGGAGAGGAACACTGAAGCTTTCTTT
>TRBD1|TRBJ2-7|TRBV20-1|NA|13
CSAPGDRVHEQYF
TGCAGTGCTCCCGGGGACAGGGTTCACGAGCAGTACTTC
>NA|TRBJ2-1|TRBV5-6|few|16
CASSPGVGLAYNEQFF
TGTGCCAGCAGCCCTGGAGTAGGTCTAGCCTACAATGAGCAGTTCTTC
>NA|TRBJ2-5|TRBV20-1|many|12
CSAHGIQETQYF
TGCAGTGCCCATGGGATTCAAGAGACCCAGTACTTC
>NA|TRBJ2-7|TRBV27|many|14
CASGQGVGTYEQYF
TGTGCCAGCGGTCAGGGAGTAGGAACCTACGAGCAGTACTTC
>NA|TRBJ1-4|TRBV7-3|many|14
CASSPLPVGEKLFF
TGTGCCAGCAGCCCCCTCCCGGTTGGCGAAAAACTGTTTTTT
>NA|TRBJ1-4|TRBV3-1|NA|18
CASSQVRNRAAVHEKLFF
TGTGCCAGCAGCCAAGTCAGAAACAGGGCGGCAGTTCATGAAAAACTGTTTTTT
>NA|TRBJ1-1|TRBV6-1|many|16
CASSPPGGAGGTEAFF
TGTGCCAGCAGTCCTCCCGGGGGGGCCGGAGGCACTGAAGCTTTCTTT
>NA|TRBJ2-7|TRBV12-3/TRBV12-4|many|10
CAAGVGEQYF
TGTGCCGCCGGCGTGGGGGAGCAGTACTTC
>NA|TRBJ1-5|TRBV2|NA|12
CASSGQGEAQHF
TGTGCCAGCAGCGGGCAGGGTGAGGCCCAGCATTTT
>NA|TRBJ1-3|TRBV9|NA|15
CASSPTGTSGNTIYF
TGTGCCAGCAGCCCCACCGGGACTTCTGGAAACACCATATATTTT
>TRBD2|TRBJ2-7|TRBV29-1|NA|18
CSVEKGTSGSPSYNEQYF
TGCAGCGTTGAAAAAGGGACTAGCGGGAGTCCCTCCTACAATGAGCAGTACTTC
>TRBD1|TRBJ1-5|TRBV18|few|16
CASSPPRGQGRQPQHF
TGTGCCAGCTCACCACCGAGGGGACAGGGACGTCAGCCCCAGCATTTT
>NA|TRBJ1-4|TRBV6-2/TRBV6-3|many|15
CASSYRWGGNEKLFF
TGTGCCAGCAGTTACCGGTGGGGGGGCAATGAAAAACTGTTTTTT
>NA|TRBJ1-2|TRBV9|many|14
CASSPATGSYGYTF
TGTGCCAGCAGCCCCGCCACCGGAAGCTATGGCTACACCTTC
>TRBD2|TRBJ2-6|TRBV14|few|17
CASSQPGGVSGANVLTF
TGTGCCAGCAGCCAGCCTGGGGGGGTCTCTGGGGCCAACGTCCTGACTTTC
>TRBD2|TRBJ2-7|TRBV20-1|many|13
CSAPSGSSYEQYF
TGCAGTGCTCCTAGCGGTTCCTCCTACGAGCAGTACTTC
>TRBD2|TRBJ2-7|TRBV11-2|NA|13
CASSLDPGGEQYF
TGTGCCAGCAGCTTAGATCCGGGGGGCGAGCAGTACTTC
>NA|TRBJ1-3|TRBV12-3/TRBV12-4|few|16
CASSLGLLSSGNTIYF
TGTGCCAGCAGTTTAGGTCTCCTAAGCTCTGGAAACACCATATATTTT
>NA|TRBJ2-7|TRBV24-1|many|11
CATSEGGEQYF
TGTGCCACCAGTGAGGGGGGCGAGCAGTACTTC
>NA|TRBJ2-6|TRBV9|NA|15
CASSVGVGGANVLTF
TGTGCCAGCAGCGTAGGGGTGGGTGGGGCCAACGTCCTGACTTTC
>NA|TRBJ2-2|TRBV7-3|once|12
CVSSFLTGELFF
TGTGTCAGCAGCTTTCTCACCGGGGAGCTGTTTTTT
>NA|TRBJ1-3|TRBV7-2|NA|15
CASSYTGSSGNTIYF
TGTGCCAGCAGCTACACAGGAAGCTCTGGAAACACCATATATTTT
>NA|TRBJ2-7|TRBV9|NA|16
CASSVVAGPTLYEQYF
TGTGCCAGCAGCGTAGTAGCTGGGCCGACGCTCTACGAGCAGTACTTC
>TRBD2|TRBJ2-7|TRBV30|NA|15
CACLLAGGGATEQYF
TGTGCCTGCCTACTAGCGGGAGGAGGCGCGACCGAGCAGTACTTC
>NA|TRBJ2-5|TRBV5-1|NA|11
CASSYTETQYF
TGCGCCAGCAGCTACACGGAGACCCAGTACTTC
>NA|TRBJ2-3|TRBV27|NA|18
CASSPRIWERSLTDTQYF
TGTGCCAGCAGCCCCCGTATTTGGGAGCGGAGCCTCACAGATACGCAGTATTTT
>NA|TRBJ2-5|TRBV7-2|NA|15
CASSYGGFSGQTQYF
TGTGCCAGCAGCTATGGGGGCTTCTCGGGACAGACCCAGTACTTC
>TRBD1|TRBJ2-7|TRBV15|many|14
CATSGFRTGSEQYF
TGTGCCACCAGCGGCTTCCGGACAGGGAGCGAGCAGTACTTC
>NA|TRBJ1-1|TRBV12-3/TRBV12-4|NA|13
CASSFEQGTEAFF
TGTGCCAGCAGTTTCGAGCAGGGCACTGAAGCTTTCTTT
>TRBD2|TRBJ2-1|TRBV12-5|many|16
CASGPREAGGLDEQFF
TGTGCTAGTGGTCCCCGTGAAGCGGGAGGTCTAGATGAGCAGTTCTTC